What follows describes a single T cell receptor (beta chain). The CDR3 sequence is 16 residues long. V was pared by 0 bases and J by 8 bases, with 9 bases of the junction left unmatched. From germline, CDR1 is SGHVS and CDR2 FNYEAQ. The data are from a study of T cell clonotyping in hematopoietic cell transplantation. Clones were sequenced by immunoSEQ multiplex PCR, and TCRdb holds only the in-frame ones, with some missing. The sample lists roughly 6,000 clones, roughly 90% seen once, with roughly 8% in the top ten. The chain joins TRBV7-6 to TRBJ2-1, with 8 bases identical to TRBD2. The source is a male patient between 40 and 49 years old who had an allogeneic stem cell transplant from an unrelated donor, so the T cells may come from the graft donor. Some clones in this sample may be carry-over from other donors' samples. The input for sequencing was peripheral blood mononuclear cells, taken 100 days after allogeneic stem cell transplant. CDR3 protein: CASSLAQGLVRDEQFF. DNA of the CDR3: TGTGCCAGCAGCTTAGCACAGGGACTAGTGAGGGATGAGCAGTTCTTC.